One and the same sample provided the 8 T cell receptor beta chains below, sequenced in a study of HIV-infected patients and healthy controls. Alpha and beta constant-region primers primed reverse transcription of 500 to 550 ng RNA. Separate chain-specific third strand synthesis with multiplexing indices produced the alpha and beta libraries. TCRdb independently ran MiXCR on the 5' RACE reads; one entry per CDR3 protein. The sample carries 15,000 to 20,000 distinct CDR3 sequences, 8.9% recorded once. All unsorted peripheral T cells were captured because whole blood was used without fractionation. What was sequenced was blood. The receptors were sampled from an adult in good health.

This clonotype was detected many times. The chain employs TRBV20-1 and TRBJ1-1; 9 bases are a match to TRBD1. CDR1 is DFQATT, CDR2 SNEGSKA, per germline (reference sequence). The CDR3 has 18 residues. V shed 3 bases and J 0 bases; nucleotides not matched to a gene: 14. In DNA form, the CDR3 reads TGCAGTGCTAGCCCGCTTGCGGACAGGGGATCAATGAACACTGAAGCTTTCTTT. Residues: CSASPLADRGSMNTEAFF.

This clonotype has at least ten counts. This chain uses TRBV4-1 with TRBJ1-4; D is ambiguous. The V gene lost 4 bases and the J gene lost 0 bases, with 15 bases spanning the gap. The CDR3 runs to 17 residues. The germline V gene encodes CDR1 MGHRA and CDR2 YSYEKL. For the CDR3, the DNA is TGCGCCAGCAGCCTACAAAGATTAGATCCAACTAATGAAAAACTGTTTTTT. Protein product: CASSLQRLDPTNEKLFF.

This clonotype was counted between two and nine times. This chain uses TRBV5-1 with TRBJ2-1; D remains unclear. This CDR3 is built from 11 residues. Germline CDR1 reads SGHRS; CDR2 reads YFSETQ. V was clipped by 4 bases and J by 4 bases, with 3 bases between them. CDR3 protein: CASSQYNEQFF. For the CDR3, the DNA is TGCGCCAGCAGCCAGTACAATGAGCAGTTCTTC. Based on the CDR3 plus reference TRBV5-1 and TRBJ2-1, the full variable domain is KAGVTQTPRYLIKTRGQQVTLSCSPISGHRSVSWYQQTPGQGLQFLFEYFSETQRNKGNFPGRFSGRQFSNSRSEMNVSTLELGDSALYLCASSQYNEQFFGPGTRLTVL.

In its sample, this clonotype is medium-sized. This chain links TRBV2 with TRBJ2-3; D is unclear. CDR1 is SNHLY and CDR2 is FYNNEI in the germline V gene. The V gene lost 8 bases and the J gene lost 6 bases, with 9 bases spanning the gap. The CDR3 covers 11 residues. In DNA form, the CDR3 reads TGTGCCAGCGGGTATACGGATACGCAGTATTTT. Its translation: CASGYTDTQYF.

Points on this clonotype: Germline is not matched at one junction end, which may reflect a read error. The chain joins TRBV6-5 to TRBJ2-7; TRBD1 matches 7 bases. Germline V CDR1 and CDR2: MNHEY, SVGAGI. This CDR3 spans 15 amino acids. CDR3 amino acids: CVSSLSETGSYEQYF. CDR3 sequence (DNA): TGTGTCAGCAGTCTCTCGGAGACAGGGTCCTACGAGCAGTACTTC.

This chain joins TRBV29-1 and TRBJ2-7; 7 bases map to TRBD1. CDR1 is SQVTM and CDR2 is ANQGSEA in the germline V gene. Trimming cost V 4 bases and J 5 bases; bases outside gene matches: 11. CDR3 length: 14 amino acids. CDR3 in amino acids: CSVGAGQAGNEQYF. Here the CDR3 DNA reads TGCAGCGTTGGGGCTGGACAGGCGGGCAACGAGCAGTACTTC.

This clonotype was detected many times. This rearrangement joins TRBV7-2 to TRBJ2-7; D is perhaps TRBD2 (7 bases). Germline V gene data show CDR1 as SGHTA and CDR2 as FQGNSA. CDR3 size: 15 residues. The V gene lost 5 bases and the J gene lost 4 bases, with 18 bases spanning the gap. CDR3 sequence (DNA): TGTGCCAGCAGCACGGGGGCGGGGGCGATGTACGAGCAGTACTTC. This sequence encodes CASSTGAGAMYEQYF.

This clonotype was seen many times. The CDR3 DNA reads as TGTGCCAGCAGTTTTACGCAAGAGACCCAGTACTTC. The encoded protein is CASSFTQETQYF. The V and J genes are TRBV12-3 or TRBV12-4 and TRBJ2-5, with unresolved D. The V gene lost 3 bases and the J gene lost 2 bases, with 4 bases spanning the gap. This CDR3 contains 12 residues.